The subject of this entry is one T cell receptor beta chain. The target antigen is unknown. Template switching added a universal primer site, and cDNA bore unique molecular identifiers. TCRdb reanalysed the 5' RACE reads using MiXCR and keeps one entry per CDR3 protein. The table has approximately 500,000 distinct CDR3 sequences, approximately 24% seen once; the top ten hold about 2.7%. Germline assignment: CDR1 KGHDR and CDR2 SFDVKD. The CDR3 extends over 14 amino acids. The ends were cut back, 2 bases at V and 2 bases at J, with 8 bases in the middle. This sample was included in a study of identical twins. Study findings and constraints: Models predicted less out-of-frame TCR alpha sharing in monozygotic twins than was found. It was cross-sectional statistical analysis, not following the same donors, that the conclusions relied on.

These same records also appear under a second study, on T cells expressing NK-cell markers. That report notes: The study found dominant NKG2C+ clonotypes at about 1.0-7.0% of CD8+ T cells in five or six donors.

The clonotype was recovered from a woman in her late teens or twenties in good health. Specimen: CD4+ T cells sorted from blood. J is TRBJ2-5 and V is TRBV24-1; no reliable D call. The CDR3 nucleotides are TGTGCCACCAGTGATTGGAAAGAGCAAGAGACCCAGTACTTC. Amino acid sequence: CATSDWKEQETQYF.